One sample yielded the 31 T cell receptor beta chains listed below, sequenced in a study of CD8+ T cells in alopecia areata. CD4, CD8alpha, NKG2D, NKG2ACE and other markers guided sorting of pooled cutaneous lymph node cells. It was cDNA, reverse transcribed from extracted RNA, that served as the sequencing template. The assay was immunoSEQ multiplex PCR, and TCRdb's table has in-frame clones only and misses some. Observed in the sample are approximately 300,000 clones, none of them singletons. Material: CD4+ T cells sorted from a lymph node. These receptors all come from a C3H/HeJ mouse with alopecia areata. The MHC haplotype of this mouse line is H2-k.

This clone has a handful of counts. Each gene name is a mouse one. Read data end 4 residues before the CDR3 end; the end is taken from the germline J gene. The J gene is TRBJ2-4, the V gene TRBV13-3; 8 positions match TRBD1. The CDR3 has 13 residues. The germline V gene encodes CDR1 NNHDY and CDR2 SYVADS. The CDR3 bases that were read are TGTGCCAGCAGCGGACAGGGAGAAAAC. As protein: CASSGQGEN. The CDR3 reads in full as CASSGQGENTLYF.

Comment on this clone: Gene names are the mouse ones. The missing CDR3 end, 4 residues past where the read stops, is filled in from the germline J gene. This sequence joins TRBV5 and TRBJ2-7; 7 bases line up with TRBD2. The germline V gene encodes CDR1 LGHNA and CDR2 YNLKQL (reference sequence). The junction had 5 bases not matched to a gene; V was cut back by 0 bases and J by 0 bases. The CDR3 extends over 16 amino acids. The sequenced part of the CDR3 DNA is TGTGCCAGCAGCCAAGAAAATGGGGGGAGCTCCTAT. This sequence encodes CASSQENGGSSY. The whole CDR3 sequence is CASSQENGGSSYEQYF.

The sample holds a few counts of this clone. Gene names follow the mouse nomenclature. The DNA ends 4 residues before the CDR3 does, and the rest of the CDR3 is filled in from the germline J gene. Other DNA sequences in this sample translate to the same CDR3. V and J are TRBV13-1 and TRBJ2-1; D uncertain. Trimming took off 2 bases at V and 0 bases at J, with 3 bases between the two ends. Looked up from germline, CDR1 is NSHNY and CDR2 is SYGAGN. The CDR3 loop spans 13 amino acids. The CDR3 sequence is CASSEGNYAEQFF. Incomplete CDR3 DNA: TGTGCCAGCAGTGAAGGTAACTATGCT.

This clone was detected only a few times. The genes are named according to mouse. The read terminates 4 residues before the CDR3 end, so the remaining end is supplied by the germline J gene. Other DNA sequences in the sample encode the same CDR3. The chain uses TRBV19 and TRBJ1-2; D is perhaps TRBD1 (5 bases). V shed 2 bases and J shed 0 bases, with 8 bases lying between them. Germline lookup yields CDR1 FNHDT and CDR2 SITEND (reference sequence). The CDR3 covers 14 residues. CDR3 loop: CASSMRGTNSDYTF. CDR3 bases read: TGTGCCAGCAGTATGAGGGGAACAAACTCC.

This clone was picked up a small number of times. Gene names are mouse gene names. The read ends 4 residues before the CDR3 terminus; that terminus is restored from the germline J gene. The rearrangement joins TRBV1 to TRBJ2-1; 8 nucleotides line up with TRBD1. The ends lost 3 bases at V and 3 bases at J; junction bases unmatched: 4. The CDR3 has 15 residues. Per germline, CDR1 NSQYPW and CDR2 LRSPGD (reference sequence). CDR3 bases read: TGCACCTGCAGTGCCCAGACAGGGGTCTATGCT. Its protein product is CTCSAQTGVYA. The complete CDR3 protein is CTCSAQTGVYAEQFF.

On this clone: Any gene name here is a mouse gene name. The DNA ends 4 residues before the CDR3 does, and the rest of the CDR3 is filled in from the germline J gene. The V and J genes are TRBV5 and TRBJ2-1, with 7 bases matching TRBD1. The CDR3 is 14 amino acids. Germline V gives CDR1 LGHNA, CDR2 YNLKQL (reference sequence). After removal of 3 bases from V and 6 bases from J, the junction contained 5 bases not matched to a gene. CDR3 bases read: TGTGCCAGCAGCCAGACAGGGAGGGGTGCT. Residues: CASSQTGRGA. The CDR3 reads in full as CASSQTGRGAEQFF.

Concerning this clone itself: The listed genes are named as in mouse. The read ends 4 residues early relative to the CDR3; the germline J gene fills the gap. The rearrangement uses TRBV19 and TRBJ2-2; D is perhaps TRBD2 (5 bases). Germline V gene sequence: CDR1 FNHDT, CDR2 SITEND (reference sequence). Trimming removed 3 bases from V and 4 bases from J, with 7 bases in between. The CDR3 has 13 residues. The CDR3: CASSRTLTGQLYF. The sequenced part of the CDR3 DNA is TGTGCCAGCAGTAGGACTCTCACCGGG.

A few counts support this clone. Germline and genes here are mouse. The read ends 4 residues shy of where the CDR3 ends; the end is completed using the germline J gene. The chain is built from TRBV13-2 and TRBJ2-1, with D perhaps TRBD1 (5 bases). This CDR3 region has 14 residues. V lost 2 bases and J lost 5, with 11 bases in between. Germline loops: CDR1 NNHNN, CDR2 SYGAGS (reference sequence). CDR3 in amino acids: CASGDREGDAEQFF. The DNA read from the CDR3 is TGTGCCAGCGGTGACAGGGAAGGGGATGCT.

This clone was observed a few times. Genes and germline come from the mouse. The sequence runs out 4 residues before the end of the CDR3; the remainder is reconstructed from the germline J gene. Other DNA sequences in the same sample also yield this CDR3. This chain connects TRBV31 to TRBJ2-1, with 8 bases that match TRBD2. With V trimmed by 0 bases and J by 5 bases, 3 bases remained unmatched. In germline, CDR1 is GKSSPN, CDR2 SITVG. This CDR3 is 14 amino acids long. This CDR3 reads CAWSLEGGHAEQFF. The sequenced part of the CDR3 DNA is TGTGCCTGGAGTCTAGAGGGGGGGCATGCT.

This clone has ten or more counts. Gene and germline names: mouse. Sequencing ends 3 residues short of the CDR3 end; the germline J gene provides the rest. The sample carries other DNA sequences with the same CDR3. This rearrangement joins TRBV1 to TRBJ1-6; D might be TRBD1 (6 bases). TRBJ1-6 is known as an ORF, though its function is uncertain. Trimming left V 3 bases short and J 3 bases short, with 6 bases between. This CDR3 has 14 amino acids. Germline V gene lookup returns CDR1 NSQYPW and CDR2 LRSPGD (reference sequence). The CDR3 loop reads CTCSAGHYNSPLYF. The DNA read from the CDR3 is TGCACCTGCAGTGCGGGACACTATAATTCGCCC.

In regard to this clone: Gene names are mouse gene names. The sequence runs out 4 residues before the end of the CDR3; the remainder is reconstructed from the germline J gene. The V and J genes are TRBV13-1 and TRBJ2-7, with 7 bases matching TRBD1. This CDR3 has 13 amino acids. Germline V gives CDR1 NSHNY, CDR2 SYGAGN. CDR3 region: CASSDDRADEQYF. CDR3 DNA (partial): TGTGCCAGCAGTGACGACAGGGCAGAT.

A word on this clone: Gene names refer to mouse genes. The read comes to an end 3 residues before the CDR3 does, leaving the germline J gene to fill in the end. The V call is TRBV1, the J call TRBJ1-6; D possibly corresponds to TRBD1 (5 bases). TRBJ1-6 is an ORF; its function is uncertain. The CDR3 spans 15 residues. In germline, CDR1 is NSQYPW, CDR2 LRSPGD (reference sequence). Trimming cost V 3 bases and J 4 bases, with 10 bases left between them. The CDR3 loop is CTCSASGTYNSPLYF. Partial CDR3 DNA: TGCACCTGCAGTGCCTCCGGGACTTATAATTCGCCC.

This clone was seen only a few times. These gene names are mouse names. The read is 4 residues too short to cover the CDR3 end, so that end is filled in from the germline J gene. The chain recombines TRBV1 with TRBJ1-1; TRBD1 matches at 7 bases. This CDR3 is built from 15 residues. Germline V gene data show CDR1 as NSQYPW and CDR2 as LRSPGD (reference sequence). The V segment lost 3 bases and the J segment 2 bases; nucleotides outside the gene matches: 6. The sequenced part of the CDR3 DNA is TGCACCTGCAGTGCGGAGACAGGGCCCAACACA. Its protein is CTCSAETGPNT. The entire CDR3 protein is CTCSAETGPNTEVFF.

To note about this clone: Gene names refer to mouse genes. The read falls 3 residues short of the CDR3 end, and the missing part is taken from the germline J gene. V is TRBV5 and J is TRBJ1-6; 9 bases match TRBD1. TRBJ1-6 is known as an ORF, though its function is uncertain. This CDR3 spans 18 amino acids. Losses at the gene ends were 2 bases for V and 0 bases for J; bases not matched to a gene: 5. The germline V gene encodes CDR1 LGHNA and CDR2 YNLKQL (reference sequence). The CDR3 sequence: CASSQHRGQSSYNSPLYF. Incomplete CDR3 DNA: TGTGCCAGCAGCCAACACAGGGGGCAGAGTTCCTATAATTCGCCC.

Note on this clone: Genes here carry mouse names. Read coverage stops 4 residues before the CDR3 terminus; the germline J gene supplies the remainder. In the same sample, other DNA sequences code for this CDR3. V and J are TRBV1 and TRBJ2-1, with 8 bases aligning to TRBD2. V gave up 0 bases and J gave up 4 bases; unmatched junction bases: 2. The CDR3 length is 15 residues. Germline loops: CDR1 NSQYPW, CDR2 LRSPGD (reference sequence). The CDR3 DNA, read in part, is TGCACCTGCAGTGCAGATTGGGGGGGGTATGCT. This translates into CTCSADWGGYA. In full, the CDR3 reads CTCSADWGGYAEQFF.

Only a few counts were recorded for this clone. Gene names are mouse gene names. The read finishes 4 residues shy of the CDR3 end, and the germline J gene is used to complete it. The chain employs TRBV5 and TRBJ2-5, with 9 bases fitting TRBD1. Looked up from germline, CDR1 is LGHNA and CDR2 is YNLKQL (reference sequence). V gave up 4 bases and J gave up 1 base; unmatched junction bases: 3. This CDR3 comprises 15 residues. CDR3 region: CASSPRTGDQDTQYF. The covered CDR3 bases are TGTGCCAGCAGCCCTCGGACAGGGGACCAAGAC.

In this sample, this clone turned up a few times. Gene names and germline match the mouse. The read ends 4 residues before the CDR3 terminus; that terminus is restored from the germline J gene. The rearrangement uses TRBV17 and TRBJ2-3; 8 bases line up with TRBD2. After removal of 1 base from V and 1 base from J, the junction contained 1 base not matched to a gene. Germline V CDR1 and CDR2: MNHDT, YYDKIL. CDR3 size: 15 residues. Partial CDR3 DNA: TGTGCTAGCAGTAGAGGCTGGGGGGGTGCAGAA. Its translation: CASSRGWGGAE. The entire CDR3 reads CASSRGWGGAETLYF.

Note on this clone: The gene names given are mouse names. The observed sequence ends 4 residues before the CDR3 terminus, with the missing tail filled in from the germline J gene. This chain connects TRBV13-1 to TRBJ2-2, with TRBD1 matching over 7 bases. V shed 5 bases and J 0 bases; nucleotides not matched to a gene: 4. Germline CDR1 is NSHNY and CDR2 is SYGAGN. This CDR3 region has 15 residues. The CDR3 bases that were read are TGTGCCAGCAGGGTGGGGACAGCAAACACCGGG. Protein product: CASRVGTANTG. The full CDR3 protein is CASRVGTANTGQLYF.

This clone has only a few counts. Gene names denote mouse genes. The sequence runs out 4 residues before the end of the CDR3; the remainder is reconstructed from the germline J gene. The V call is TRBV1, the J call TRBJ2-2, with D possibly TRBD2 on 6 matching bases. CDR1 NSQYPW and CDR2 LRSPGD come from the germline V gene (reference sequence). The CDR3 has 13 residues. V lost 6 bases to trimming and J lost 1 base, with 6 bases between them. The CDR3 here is CTCRLGNTGQLYF. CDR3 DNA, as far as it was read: TGCACCTGCAGACTGGGAAACACCGGG.

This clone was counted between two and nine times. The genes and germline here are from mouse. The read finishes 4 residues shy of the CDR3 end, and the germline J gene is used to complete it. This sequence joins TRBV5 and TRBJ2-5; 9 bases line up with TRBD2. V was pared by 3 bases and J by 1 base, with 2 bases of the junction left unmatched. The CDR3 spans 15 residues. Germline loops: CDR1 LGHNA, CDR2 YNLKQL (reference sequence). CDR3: CASSHPGGDQDTQYF. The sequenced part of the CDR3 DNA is TGTGCCAGCAGCCATCCTGGGGGGGACCAAGAC.

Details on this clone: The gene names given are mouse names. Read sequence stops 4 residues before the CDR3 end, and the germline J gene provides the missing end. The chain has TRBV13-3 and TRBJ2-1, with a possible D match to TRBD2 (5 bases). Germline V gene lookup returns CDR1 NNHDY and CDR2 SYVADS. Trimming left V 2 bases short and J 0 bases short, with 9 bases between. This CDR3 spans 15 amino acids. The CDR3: CASSEETVNYAEQFF. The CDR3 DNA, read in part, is TGTGCCAGCAGTGAGGAGACTGTTAACTATGCT.

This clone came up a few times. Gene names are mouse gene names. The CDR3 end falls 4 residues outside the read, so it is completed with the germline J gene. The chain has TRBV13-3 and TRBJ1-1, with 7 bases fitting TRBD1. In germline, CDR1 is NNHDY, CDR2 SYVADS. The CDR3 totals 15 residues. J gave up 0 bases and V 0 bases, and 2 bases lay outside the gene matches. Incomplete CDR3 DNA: TGTGCCAGCAGTGATGCAGGGGGTGCAAACACA. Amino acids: CASSDAGGANT. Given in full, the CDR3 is CASSDAGGANTEVFF.

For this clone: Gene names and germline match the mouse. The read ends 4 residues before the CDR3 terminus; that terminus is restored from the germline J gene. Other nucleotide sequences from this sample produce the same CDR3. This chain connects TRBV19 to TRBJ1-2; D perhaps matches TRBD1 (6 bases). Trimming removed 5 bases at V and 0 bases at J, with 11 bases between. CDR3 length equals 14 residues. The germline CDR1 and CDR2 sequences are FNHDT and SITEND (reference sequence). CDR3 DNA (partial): TGTGCCAGCAGCCCGGGACAAACAAACTCC. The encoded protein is CASSPGQTNS. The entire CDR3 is CASSPGQTNSDYTF.

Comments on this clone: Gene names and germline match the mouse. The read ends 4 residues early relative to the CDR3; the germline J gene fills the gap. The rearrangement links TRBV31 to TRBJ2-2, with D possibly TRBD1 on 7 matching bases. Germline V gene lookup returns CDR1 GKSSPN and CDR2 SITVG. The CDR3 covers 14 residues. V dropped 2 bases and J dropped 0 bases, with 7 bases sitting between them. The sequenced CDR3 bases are TGTGCCTGGAGTAGGGGGCCAAACACCGGG. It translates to CAWSRGPNTG. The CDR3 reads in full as CAWSRGPNTGQLYF. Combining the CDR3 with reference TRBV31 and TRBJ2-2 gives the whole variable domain AQTIHQWPVAEIKAVGSPLSLGCTIKGKSSPNLYWYWQATGGTLQQLFYSITVGQVESVVQLNLSASRPKDDQFILSTEKLLLSHSGFYLCAWSRGPNTGQLYFGEGSKLTVL.

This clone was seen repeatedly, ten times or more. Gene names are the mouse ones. CDR3 DNA (partial): TGTGCCAGCAGTGATCGGACAGGGAGAGGCACCGGG. It translates to CASSDRTGRGTG. The complete CDR3 sequence is CASSDRTGRGTGQLYF. This chain links TRBV13-1 with TRBJ2-2; 8 bases fit TRBD1. The read finishes 4 residues shy of the CDR3 end, and the germline J gene is used to complete it. CDR1 NSHNY and CDR2 SYGAGN come from the germline V gene. CDR3 size: 16 residues. V shed 1 base, J shed 4 bases, and the junction held 6 bases outside the gene matches.

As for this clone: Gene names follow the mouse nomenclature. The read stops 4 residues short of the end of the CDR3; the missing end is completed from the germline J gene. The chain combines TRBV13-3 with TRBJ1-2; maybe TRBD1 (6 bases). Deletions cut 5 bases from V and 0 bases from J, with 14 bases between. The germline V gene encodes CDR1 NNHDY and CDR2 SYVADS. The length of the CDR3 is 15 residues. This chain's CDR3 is CASSLDRPSNSDYTF. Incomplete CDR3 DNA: TGTGCCAGCAGCCTCGACAGGCCCTCAAACTCC.

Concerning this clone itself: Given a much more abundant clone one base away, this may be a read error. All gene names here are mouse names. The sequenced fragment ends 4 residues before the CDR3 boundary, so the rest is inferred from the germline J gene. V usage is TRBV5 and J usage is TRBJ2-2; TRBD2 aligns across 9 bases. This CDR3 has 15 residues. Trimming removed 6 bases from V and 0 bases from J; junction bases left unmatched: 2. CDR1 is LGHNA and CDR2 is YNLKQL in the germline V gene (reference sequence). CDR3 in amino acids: CASRRLGANTGQLYF. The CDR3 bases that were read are TGTGCCAGCAGGCGACTGGGGGCAAACACCGGG.

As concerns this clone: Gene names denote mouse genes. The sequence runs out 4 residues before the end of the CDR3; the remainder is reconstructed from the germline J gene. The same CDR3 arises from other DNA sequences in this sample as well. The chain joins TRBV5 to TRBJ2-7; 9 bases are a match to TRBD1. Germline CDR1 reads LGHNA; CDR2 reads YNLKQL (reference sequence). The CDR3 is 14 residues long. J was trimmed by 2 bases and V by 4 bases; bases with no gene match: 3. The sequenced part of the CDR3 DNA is TGTGCCAGCAGCCCGACAGGGGGTACCTAT. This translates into CASSPTGGTY. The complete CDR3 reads CASSPTGGTYEQYF.

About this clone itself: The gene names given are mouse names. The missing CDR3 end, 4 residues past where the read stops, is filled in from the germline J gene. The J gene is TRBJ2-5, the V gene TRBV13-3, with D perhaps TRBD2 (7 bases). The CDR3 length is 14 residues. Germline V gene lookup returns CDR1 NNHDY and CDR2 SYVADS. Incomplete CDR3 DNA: TGTGCCAGCAGTGATTGGGGGGCGGGAGAC. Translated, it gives CASSDWGAGD. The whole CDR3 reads CASSDWGAGDTQYF.

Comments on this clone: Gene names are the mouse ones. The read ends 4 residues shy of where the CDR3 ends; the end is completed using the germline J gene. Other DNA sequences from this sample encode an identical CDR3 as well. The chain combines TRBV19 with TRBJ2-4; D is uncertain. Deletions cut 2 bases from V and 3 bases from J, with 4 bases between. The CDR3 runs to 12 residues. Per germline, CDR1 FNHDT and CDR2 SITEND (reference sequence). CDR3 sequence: CASSMSQNTLYF. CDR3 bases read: TGTGCCAGCAGTATGTCGCAAAAC.

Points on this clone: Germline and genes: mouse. CDR3 sequence: CTCSDGQGAYEQYF. The CDR3 DNA, read in part, is TGCACCTGCAGTGACGGACAGGGCGCCTAT. The gene calls are TRBV1 and TRBJ2-7; TRBD1 agrees at 8 bases. The read is 4 residues too short to cover the CDR3 end, so that end is filled in from the germline J gene. This CDR3 is built from 14 residues. Germline CDR1 NSQYPW, CDR2 LRSPGD (reference sequence). The junction had 4 bases not matched to a gene; V was cut back by 4 bases and J by 2 bases.